The 9 T cell receptor beta chains given below trace back to one sample, sequenced in a study of T cells after yellow fever vaccination. TCRdb ran MiXCR on the 5' RACE reads and lists one entry per CDR3 protein. The sample carries 450,000 to 550,000 distinct CDR3 sequences, 15% to 20% recorded once. The sequenced sample was PBMCs, obtained 15 days after the yellow fever booster vaccination. Every receptor here comes from a man in his thirties or forties who received the YFV17D yellow fever vaccine.

The chain employs TRBV7-2 and TRBJ2-7; D not certain. V was cut by 2 bases and J by 4 bases, with 15 bases left in between. CDR1 and CDR2 (germline): SGHTA, FQGNSA. The CDR3 totals 15 residues. CDR3 nucleotides: TGTGCCAGCAGCTTACAACCTCCGGGTTTGTACGAGCAGTACTTC. Encoded protein: CASSLQPPGLYEQYF.

With respect to this clonotype: The junction shows a germline mismatch at one end, possibly a read error. The genes are TRBV6-5 and TRBJ2-7, with TRBD2 identical over 9 bases. The CDR3 covers 15 residues. CDR1 MNHEY and CDR2 SVGAGI come from the germline V gene. CDR3 sequence (DNA): TGTGCCAGCATTTACGGGCGGGAGGGCCGCTACGAGCAGTACTTC. This sequence encodes CASIYGREGRYEQYF.

There are a few counts of this clonotype. This rearrangement joins TRBV20-1 to TRBJ2-7, with 9 bases fitting TRBD2. Germline values: CDR1 DFQATT, CDR2 SNEGSKA (reference sequence). V was clipped by 6 bases and J by 3 bases; unmatched bases: 6. There are 13 residues in the CDR3. The CDR3 sequence: CSALSGRVYEQYF. The CDR3 coding sequence is TGCAGTGCCCTTAGCGGGAGAGTCTACGAGCAGTACTTC.

The chain couples TRBV20-1 to TRBJ2-7, with D perhaps TRBD1 or TRBD2 (5 bases each). This CDR3 is built from 13 residues. In germline, CDR1 is DFQATT, CDR2 SNEGSKA (reference sequence). The CDR3 nucleotides are TGCAGCTTTGTTGGGACCGAGAACTACGAGCAGTACTTC. Translated, it gives CSFVGTENYEQYF.

This chain connects TRBV15 to TRBJ2-2; TRBD1 matches 7 bases. Germline V gene lookup returns CDR1 LNHNV and CDR2 YYDKDF (reference sequence). CDR3 length equals 14 residues. With V trimmed by 7 bases and J by 4 bases, 6 bases remained unmatched. The CDR3 coding sequence is TGTGCCACCAACCAGGGGGATGTCACCGGGGAGCTGTTTTTT. Encoded protein: CATNQGDVTGELFF. The full variable domain, in which reference TRBV15 and TRBJ2-2 provide the parts outside the CDR3, is DAMVIQNPRYQVTQFGKPVTLSCSQTLNHNVMYWYQQKSSQAPKLLFHYYDKDFNNEADTPDNFQSRRPNTSFCFLDIRSPGLGDTAMYLCATNQGDVTGELFFGEGSRLTVL.

In its sample, this clonotype was seen many times. This chain joins TRBV5-8 and TRBJ1-1; D remains ambiguous. In germline, CDR1 is SGHTS, CDR2 YDEGEE. Between the trimmed V and J ends, which lost 3 bases and 6 bases, there was a span of 12 bases. The CDR3 covers 13 residues. CDR3 loop: CASSSTLGSEAFF. The DNA of the CDR3 is TGTGCCAGCAGCTCTACATTGGGGTCTGAAGCTTTCTTT.

This chain connects TRBV20-1 to TRBJ2-5, with a weak D call TRBD2 (7 bases). Per germline, CDR1 DFQATT and CDR2 SNEGSKA (reference sequence). V lost 2 bases and J 5 bases, leaving 12 bases between the germline ends. The CDR3 contains 13 residues. The CDR3 is CSARRGGVETQYF. CDR3 DNA: TGCAGTGCTAGAAGAGGGGGGGTGGAGACCCAGTACTTC.

V usage is TRBV7-9 and J usage is TRBJ1-1; no definite D call. Germline-derived CDR1 and CDR2 are SEHNR and FQNEAQ (reference sequence). The CDR3 has 12 residues. Trimming took off 5 bases at V and 3 bases at J, with 7 bases between the two ends. The DNA of the CDR3 is TGTGCCAGCAGCGCAGACCACACTGAAGCTTTCTTT. It is translated as CASSADHTEAFF.

This clonotype was seen only a few times. The chain employs TRBV29-1 and TRBJ2-1; D tentatively reads TRBD1 or TRBD2 (5 bases each). Germline V gene sequence: CDR1 SQVTM, CDR2 ANQGSEA. The CDR3 totals 13 residues. With 7 bases removed from V and 5 bases from J, the gap between germline ends came to 15 bases. CDR3 sequence reads: CSALGRPNNEQFF. In nucleotides, the CDR3 is TGCAGCGCCCTGGGACGCCCAAACAATGAGCAGTTCTTC.